This T cell receptor beta chain derives from a study of CD8 T cells in ankylosing spondylitis. The study's findings and limits: Previous work reported some of these motif variants in the synovial fluid and blood of reactive arthritis. Disease-associated clones were reportedly significantly overrepresented in matched ankylosing spondylitis synovial fluid. Several highly homologous variants formed a TCR beta motif that appeared characteristic of ankylosing spondylitis blood.

This clonotype has a count of ten or more. Its antigen is still unknown. The CDR3 consists of 12 residues. The V and J ends lost 4 bases and 4 bases respectively, with 7 bases between them. Germline V gives CDR1 DFQATT, CDR2 SNEGSKA (reference sequence). Construction of TCR beta libraries was performed using quantitative 5'-RACE with molecular barcodes. TCRdb fed the 5' RACE reads into MiXCR, producing one record per CDR3 protein. The sample comprises approximately 250,000 distinct CDR3 sequences, more than 20% of which are singletons, and 0.61% rests with the top ten. Sequencing was performed on blood, either unsorted or a sorted T cell fraction (not recorded which). This sequence originates from a male donor with ankylosing spondylitis or in good health (not recorded which). V is TRBV20-1 and J is TRBJ1-4; D gene uncertain. Written as DNA, the CDR3 is TGCAGTGCTACGTCGGATAATGAAAAACTGTTTTTT. This encodes CSATSDNEKLFF.